The entry that follows covers one T cell receptor (beta chain) sequence. This sample was included in a study of blood T cell repertoires in COVID-19. Study summary: There were acute and convalescent COVID-19 samples, and they came from the United States, Italy and Spain. The analysed material was cDNA or gDNA that came from T cells, B-cell-depleted T cells, or PBMCs.

Profiled with immunoSEQ multiplex PCR; TCRdb holds only in-frame clones, not every one. Among 250,000 to 300,000 clones listed, 88% were seen once. V was trimmed by 5 bases and J by 4 bases, leaving 23 bases between them. Germline V gene sequence: CDR1 SGHTA, CDR2 FQGNSA. The CDR3 loop spans 18 amino acids. Input material: peripheral blood. The rearrangement links TRBV7-2 to TRBJ2-2, with a weak D call TRBD1 (5 bases). The clonotype was recovered from a woman under 40 with COVID-19, enrolled during active disease. CDR3 protein: CASSKGAGGITLTGELFF. For the CDR3, the DNA is TGTGCCAGCAGCAAAGGGGCCGGCGGAATTACTCTCACCGGGGAGCTGTTTTTT.